Below, 29 T cell receptor beta chains from the same sample are listed, as sequenced in a study of CD8 T cells in ankylosing spondylitis. TCRdb passed the 5' RACE reads through MiXCR, listing each CDR3 protein once. The sample yields about 260,000 distinct CDR3 sequences, roughly 20% seen once. What was sequenced was blood, either unsorted or a sorted T cell fraction (not recorded which). These receptors originate from a male donor with ankylosing spondylitis or in good health (not recorded which).

The chain joins TRBV20-1 to TRBJ2-2; possibly TRBD1 for D (5 bases). V was clipped by 3 bases and J by 3 bases, with 11 bases between them. This CDR3 comprises 14 residues. In germline, CDR1 is DFQATT, CDR2 SNEGSKA (reference sequence). The CDR3 DNA reads TGCAGTGCTAGTCCCCAGGGTTACACCGGGGAGCTGTTTTTT. The encoded protein is CSASPQGYTGELFF.

The chain carries TRBV5-5 and TRBJ1-2; D is unresolved. Germline V lookup: CDR1 SGHKS, CDR2 YYEKEE (reference sequence). The CDR3 contains 14 residues. The V end was cut by 4 bases, the J end by 3 bases, with 13 bases between. The CDR3 region has the DNA TGTGCCAGCAGCGTGCTCTCTGGGGACTATGGCTACACCTTC. Protein sequence: CASSVLSGDYGYTF.

This clonotype was found a few times. The chain recombines TRBV27 with TRBJ2-3, with 12 bases identical to TRBD2. V lost 8 bases and J lost 3; bases outside the gene matches: 3. The V gene's germline CDR1 is MNHEY and CDR2 SMNVEV (reference sequence). The CDR3 totals 14 residues. In DNA, the CDR3 is TGTGCCAGCTCCACTAGCGGGAGGACAGATACGCAGTATTTT. Amino acids: CASSTSGRTDTQYF.

The V and J genes are TRBV12-3 or TRBV12-4 and TRBJ2-1, with TRBD2 matching 14 bases. J gave up 8 bases and V 2 bases, and 5 bases lay outside the gene matches. This CDR3 is 16 amino acids long. Here the CDR3 DNA reads TGTGCCAGCAGTTTACGGACTAGCGGGGGGTCCCATGAGCAGTTCTTC. This encodes CASSLRTSGGSHEQFF.

This clonotype came up a few times. The CDR3 loop is CARPPGTGDEQYV. Written as DNA, the CDR3 is TGCGCCAGGCCGCCCGGGACAGGGGACGAGCAGTACGTC. The chain couples TRBV5-1 to TRBJ2-7; 10 nucleotides agree with TRBD1. The CDR3 sequence is 13 residues long. With V trimmed by 8 bases and J by 5 bases, 7 bases remained unmatched. Germline V CDR1 and CDR2: SGHRS, YFSETQ.

V is TRBV28 and J is TRBJ1-1, with D possibly TRBD1 on 5 matching bases. Germline V gene sequence: CDR1 MDHEN, CDR2 SYDVKM. CDR3 length: 14 residues. V was pared by 9 bases and J by 1 base, with 15 bases between. CDR3 sequence: CASGGGGSNTEAFF. DNA of the CDR3: TGTGCCAGTGGGGGGGGGGGATCGAACACTGAAGCTTTCTTT.

The chain links TRBV27 to TRBJ2-1; 14 positions match TRBD2. J was trimmed by 9 bases and V by 5 bases; bases with no gene match: 6. This CDR3 is 15 amino acids long. Per germline, CDR1 MNHEY and CDR2 SMNVEV (reference sequence). The CDR3 sequence: CASSRTSGRIGEQFF. The CDR3 coding sequence is TGTGCCAGCAGTCGGACTAGCGGGAGGATCGGTGAGCAGTTCTTC.

This clonotype showed up just a few times. The rearrangement uses TRBV4-1 and TRBJ2-2; 15 bases match TRBD2. Germline V lookup: CDR1 MGHRA, CDR2 YSYEKL. V lost 1 base to trimming and J lost 4 bases; unmatched junction nucleotides: 7. This CDR3 spans 19 amino acids. This chain's CDR3 is CASSQAGLAGGPGTGELFF. CDR3 bases: TGCGCCAGCAGCCAAGCCGGACTAGCGGGGGGGCCGGGCACCGGGGAGCTGTTTTTT.

Ten or more counts support this clonotype. The chain uses TRBV28 and TRBJ2-5; the D is unclear. This CDR3 contains 14 residues. Germline V CDR1 and CDR2: MDHEN, SYDVKM. V was cut by 2 bases and J by 5 bases, with 12 bases left in between. CDR3 residues: CASSLQLGSETQYF. The CDR3 DNA sequence: TGTGCCAGCAGTTTACAGCTGGGCTCGGAGACCCAGTACTTC.

In this sample, this clonotype turned up many times. The rearrangement uses TRBV12-3 or TRBV12-4 and TRBJ2-2; 7 bases agree with TRBD1. The CDR3 extends over 15 amino acids. The V segment lost 3 bases and the J segment 3 bases; nucleotides outside the gene matches: 4. The CDR3 DNA sequence: TGTGCCAGCAGTTTTCGACAGGGTCACACCGGGGAGCTGTTTTTT. Translating gives CASSFRQGHTGELFF.

This clonotype was picked up a small number of times. The chain combines TRBV5-1 with TRBJ2-1, with TRBD1 identical over 9 bases. The germline V gene has CDR1 SGHRS and CDR2 YFSETQ. The CDR3 has 14 residues. Trimming cost V 6 bases and J 5 bases; bases outside gene matches: 6. CDR3 in amino acids: CASNERTGDNEQFF. CDR3 in DNA: TGCGCCAGCAACGAGAGGACAGGGGACAATGAGCAGTTCTTC.

This clonotype was recorded a few times. The V and J genes are TRBV27 and TRBJ2-4; tentatively, D is TRBD1 (6 bases). V was pared by 7 bases and J by 0 bases, with 13 bases between. CDR1 and CDR2 from the germline V gene are MNHEY and SMNVEV (reference sequence). The CDR3 contains 15 residues. CDR3 DNA sequence: TGTGCCAGCAAGGGGACAACGCTAGCCAAAAACATTCAGTACTTC. As protein: CASKGTTLAKNIQYF.

The chain joins TRBV6-5 to TRBJ2-7, with no clear D. The CDR3 runs 12 residues. V shed 8 bases and J shed 3 bases, with 11 bases lying between them. In germline, CDR1 is MNHEY, CDR2 SVGAGI. The CDR3 loop is CASPRRDYEQYV. The CDR3 DNA reads as TGTGCCAGCCCCCGTAGGGACTACGAGCAGTACGTC.

A few counts support this clonotype. The J gene is TRBJ2-5, the V gene TRBV9; 7 bases match TRBD1. V trimming: 0 bases; J trimming: 5 bases; junction bases outside the gene matches: 4. Germline lookup yields CDR1 SGDLS and CDR2 YYNGEE. This CDR3 spans 14 amino acids. CDR3 DNA: TGTGCCAGCAGCGTAGAAGGGGGCCGGGAGACCCAGTACTTC. Its translation is CASSVEGGRETQYF.

V usage is TRBV5-4 and J usage is TRBJ2-1; weak D call: TRBD2 (5 bases). Trimming shortened V by 1 base and J by 5 bases, and 13 bases separated the two germline ends. The CDR3 runs to 15 residues. The germline gives CDR1 SGHNT, CDR2 YYREEE (reference sequence). This CDR3 reads CASSLRLAADNEQFF. CDR3 bases: TGTGCCAGCAGCTTGAGGCTAGCAGCCGACAATGAGCAGTTCTTC.

The V call is TRBV12-3 or TRBV12-4, the J call TRBJ1-4; 7 bases are shared with TRBD1. The CDR3 contains 16 residues. Trimming at V came to 1 base and at J to 5 bases, leaving 7 bases not matched to a gene. The CDR3 sequence: CASSLGGQSLNEKLFF. In DNA, the CDR3 is TGTGCCAGCAGTTTAGGGGGACAGAGTCTAAATGAAAAACTGTTTTTT.

This clonotype was detected ten times or more. The J gene is TRBJ1-6, the V gene TRBV11-2; D ambiguous. V lost 0 bases to trimming and J lost 7 bases, with 10 bases between them. The CDR3 length is 15 residues. Germline assignment: CDR1 SGHAT and CDR2 FQNNGV. The CDR3 DNA is TGTGCCAGCAGCTTAGAGGGGATCTCAAATTCACCCCTCCACTTT. Its protein product is CASSLEGISNSPLHF.

The gene calls are TRBV5-1 and TRBJ2-5; 7 bases map to TRBD1. This CDR3 is 14 amino acids long. The ends lost 0 bases at V and 5 bases at J; junction bases unmatched: 4. The germline CDR1 and CDR2 sequences are SGHRS and YFSETQ. CDR3 in DNA: TGCGCCAGCAGCTTGGCGGACAGGACGGAGACCCAGTACTTC. The encoded protein is CASSLADRTETQYF. Combining the CDR3 with reference TRBV5-1 and TRBJ2-5 gives the whole variable domain KAGVTQTPRYLIKTRGQQVTLSCSPISGHRSVSWYQQTPGQGLQFLFEYFSETQRNKGNFPGRFSGRQFSNSRSEMNVSTLELGDSALYLCASSLADRTETQYFGPGTRLLVL.

V is TRBV28 and J is TRBJ1-6; maybe TRBD1 (5 bases). In germline, CDR1 is MDHEN, CDR2 SYDVKM. The CDR3 totals 14 residues. The V end lost 9 bases, the J end lost 12 bases, and 21 bases lay between the germline ends. The CDR3 loop is CASLPPGPYRPLHF. DNA of the CDR3: TGTGCCAGTCTCCCCCCAGGGCCCTATAGACCCCTCCACTTT.

This chain links TRBV2 with TRBJ2-7, with D perhaps TRBD1 (6 bases). The CDR3 consists of 13 residues. V gave up 8 bases and J gave up 4 bases, with 15 bases separating them. Germline V gives CDR1 SNHLY, CDR2 FYNNEI. DNA for the CDR3: TGTGCCAGCGCGCCGGGACAAAAGTACGAGCAGTACGTC. Amino acid sequence: CASAPGQKYEQYV.

This clonotype has more than one count but fewer than ten. The V and J genes are TRBV12-3 or TRBV12-4 and TRBJ1-1; D possibly corresponds to TRBD1 (6 bases). V shed 5 bases and J shed 3 bases, with 19 bases lying between them. The length of the CDR3 is 16 residues. For the CDR3, the DNA is TGTGCCAGCAGTCCCCGGACTGCAGGGGCGGACACTGAAGCTTTCTTT. It yields the protein CASSPRTAGADTEAFF.

The J gene is TRBJ1-2, the V gene TRBV6-5, with 8 bases aligning to TRBD1. J was trimmed by 1 base and V by 4 bases; bases with no gene match: 5. Germline-derived CDR1 and CDR2 are MNHEY and SVGAGI. This CDR3 spans 15 amino acids. CDR3 nucleotides: TGTGCCAGCAGTTGGAAACAGGGGGTTAACTATGGCTACACCTTC. Its protein is CASSWKQGVNYGYTF.

Here the CDR3 reads CASRGDRLEKTQYF. CDR3 DNA sequence: TGTGCCAGCAGGGGAGACAGGCTCGAAAAGACCCAGTACTTC. The chain has TRBV28 and TRBJ2-5; a weak D match, TRBD1 (6 bases). V was shortened by 6 bases and J by 6 bases, with 17 bases between the two germline ends. CDR1 and CDR2 (germline): MDHEN, SYDVKM. The CDR3 covers 14 residues.

This clonotype appeared many times. The V and J genes are TRBV5-1 and TRBJ2-1; a possible D gene is TRBD1 (6 bases). V was pared by 4 bases and J by 10 bases, with 12 bases between. The CDR3 is made up of 12 amino acids. CDR1 SGHRS and CDR2 YFSETQ come from the germline V gene. DNA of the CDR3: TGCGCCAGCAGCCACGACAGGACAGAGCAGTTCTTC. Protein product: CASSHDRTEQFF.

The J gene is TRBJ2-1, the V gene TRBV20-1; possibly TRBD1 or TRBD2 for D (5 bases each). The V gene's germline CDR1 is DFQATT and CDR2 SNEGSKA (reference sequence). The CDR3 contains 15 residues. Trimming removed 3 bases at V and 9 bases at J, with 21 bases between. CDR3 sequence reads: CSARGLGATRGEQFF. The CDR3 nucleotides read TGCAGTGCTAGGGGTTTAGGGGCGACGAGGGGTGAGCAGTTCTTC.

This clonotype was picked up many times. V and J are TRBV5-1 and TRBJ1-4; D perhaps matches TRBD1 (6 bases). V was trimmed by 0 bases and J by 8 bases, leaving 17 bases between them. This CDR3 comprises 16 residues. Germline values: CDR1 SGHRS, CDR2 YFSETQ. CDR3 in DNA: TGCGCCAGCAGCTTGGGAACAGGGAATCAGGGAGAAAAACTGTTTTTT. Residues: CASSLGTGNQGEKLFF.

For this clonotype: The junction differs from germline at one of its ends, possibly a read error. The chain joins TRBV10-3 to TRBJ1-2; a possible D gene is TRBD1 (5 bases). In germline, CDR1 is ENHRY, CDR2 SYGVKD. The CDR3 sequence is 16 residues long. The CDR3 reads CVISGPGATANYDYTF. Written as DNA, the CDR3 is TGTGTCATCAGTGGCCCCGGGGCCACAGCTAACTATGACTACACCTTC.

This clonotype was detected ten times or more. The V gene is TRBV3-1, the J gene TRBJ1-1; no reliable D call. There are 13 residues in the CDR3. Germline values: CDR1 LGHDT, CDR2 YNNKEL (reference sequence). V lost 6 bases to trimming and J lost 2 bases, with 10 bases between them. As DNA, the CDR3 is TGTGCCAGCAGTCCCGGCCCTAACACTGAAGCTTTCTTT. This codes for CASSPGPNTEAFF.

Here the CDR3 reads CASSRSRGNEQFF. The CDR3 DNA is TGTGCCAGCTCACGGTCGAGGGGTAATGAGCAGTTCTTC. The V call is TRBV18, the J call TRBJ2-1; either TRBD1 or TRBD2 may supply D (5 bases each). Germline CDR1 is KGHSH and CDR2 is LQKENI. V was clipped by 4 bases and J by 7 bases, with 11 bases between them. This CDR3 region has 13 residues.